The 5 T cell receptor beta chains given below trace back to one sample, sequenced in a study of OX40 agonist ivuxolimab in advanced cancers. Clones were read by immunoSEQ multiplex PCR, and TCRdb kept only the in-frame ones, dropping some. The table lists about 58,000 clones, over 75% of them singletons. Sequencing was performed on CD4+ or CD8+ T cells sorted from blood, taken in a trial of the OX40 agonist ivuxolimab. The receptors were sampled from an adult with an advanced solid tumor such as melanoma, head and neck, liver or kidney cancer.

The V call is TRBV27, the J call TRBJ2-1; TRBD1 matches at 9 bases. After removal of 5 bases from V and 7 bases from J, the junction contained 12 bases not matched to a gene. CDR1 is MNHEY, CDR2 SMNVEV, per germline (reference sequence). There are 16 residues in the CDR3. The CDR3 sequence: CASSPLGTGSKNEQFF. The CDR3 nucleotides are TGTGCCAGCAGTCCTCTGGGGACAGGGAGTAAGAATGAGCAGTTCTTC.

J is TRBJ1-2 and V is TRBV25-1; 8 positions agree with TRBD1. The CDR3 runs to 15 residues. Germline V CDR1 and CDR2: MGHDK, SYGVNS. J was trimmed by 4 bases and V by 4 bases; bases with no gene match: 8. The CDR3 DNA reads TGTGCCAGCAGTGCATCAGGGGGCGTCGGCTATGGCTACACCTTC. This encodes CASSASGGVGYGYTF.

The chain links TRBV4-1 to TRBJ2-2; D is ambiguous. Germline CDR1 MGHRA, CDR2 YSYEKL. V was shortened by 1 base and J by 5 bases, with 14 bases between the two germline ends. CDR3 size: 16 residues. CDR3 protein: CASSQGTGSKTGELFF. As DNA, the CDR3 is TGCGCCAGCAGCCAAGGGACCGGGTCCAAAACCGGGGAGCTGTTTTTT.

The chain carries TRBV27 and TRBJ2-3; no clear D. V was clipped by 5 bases and J by 6 bases, with 18 bases between them. The CDR3 runs to 15 residues. Germline values: CDR1 MNHEY, CDR2 SMNVEV (reference sequence). CDR3 sequence (DNA): TGTGCCAGCAGTCTAACTCCCGTGCGGCAGGATACGCAGTATTTT. Translation gives CASSLTPVRQDTQYF.

This clone was seen a single time. The chain joins TRBV19 to TRBJ2-2, with a possible D match to TRBD1 (6 bases). The V gene lost 2 bases and the J gene lost 3 bases, with 10 bases spanning the gap. The CDR3 contains 15 residues. Germline CDR1 LNHDA, CDR2 SQIVND (reference sequence). CDR3 DNA: TGTGCCAGTAGTATAAGGGGGACGGACACCGGGGAGCTGTTTTTT. Its translation is CASSIRGTDTGELFF. Full variable domain (rest looked up from reference TRBV19 and TRBJ2-2): DGGITQSPKYLFRKEGQNVTLSCEQNLNHDAMYWYRQDPGQGLRLIYYSQIVNDFQKGDIAEGYSVSREKKESFPLTVTSAQKNPTAFYLCASSIRGTDTGELFFGEGSRLTVL.